The 22 T cell receptor beta chains below all came from one sample that was sequenced in a study of immune evolution from preneoplasia to lung adenocarcinoma. The data were produced by immunoSEQ multiplex PCR, yet TCRdb's version contains in-frame clones alone and is incomplete. The sample has approximately 4,900 clones, about 78% seen once. Sequenced: FFPE normal lung tissue adjacent to the tumor. These receptors all come from a person aged 50-75 years with lung adenocarcinoma.

This chain links TRBV27 with TRBJ2-7; 7 nucleotides agree with TRBD2. Germline CDR1 reads MNHEY; CDR2 reads SMNVEV (reference sequence). The ends lost 9 bases at V and 3 bases at J; junction bases unmatched: 8. The CDR3 spans 13 residues. In DNA, the CDR3 is TGTGCCAGTTCCGGGACTACCCTCTACGAGCAGTACTTC. Translation gives CASSGTTLYEQYF.

This clone has just a few counts. The CDR3 spells CASSWGGQNNEQFF. The CDR3 nucleotides are TGTGCCAGCAGCTGGGGGGGACAGAACAATGAGCAGTTCTTC. The rearrangement links TRBV5-8 to TRBJ2-1; D is tentatively TRBD1 or TRBD2 (7 bases each). V was trimmed by 3 bases and J by 5 bases, leaving 12 bases between them. There are 14 residues in the CDR3. Germline V gives CDR1 SGHTS, CDR2 YDEGEE.

By sample share, this clone is hyperexpanded. This rearrangement joins TRBV4-2 to TRBJ2-5; 10 bases map to TRBD2. Germline V gene lookup returns CDR1 LGHNA and CDR2 YNFKEQ. V shed 0 bases and J 5 bases; nucleotides not matched to a gene: 9. This CDR3 comprises 17 residues. The CDR3 loop reads CASSQDAASGSGETQYF. CDR3 in DNA: TGTGCCAGCAGCCAAGATGCGGCTAGCGGGAGTGGGGAGACCCAGTACTTC.

The J gene is TRBJ2-5, the V gene TRBV11-3; D is unresolved. V was pared by 3 bases and J by 4 bases, with 9 bases between. Germline V gene data show CDR1 as SGHNT and CDR2 as YENEEA. The CDR3 totals 13 residues. This CDR3 is CASSFSEGETQYF. DNA for the CDR3: TGTGCCAGCAGCTTCTCGGAAGGAGAGACCCAGTACTTC. The whole variable domain, remainder taken from reference TRBV11-3 and TRBJ2-5, is EAGVVQSPRYKIIEKKQPVAFWCNPISGHNTLYWYLQNLGQGPELLIRYENEEAVDDSQLPKDRFSAERLKGVDSTLKIQPAELGDSAVYLCASSFSEGETQYFGPGTRLLVL.

The V and J genes are TRBV7-9 and TRBJ2-5, with 7 bases aligning to TRBD1. Trimming removed 3 bases from V and 0 bases from J; junction bases left unmatched: 1. Germline-derived CDR1 and CDR2 are SEHNR and FQNEAQ (reference sequence). The CDR3 loop spans 14 amino acids. In DNA, the CDR3 is TGTGCCAGCAGCTTGGACAGGTACCAAGAGACCCAGTACTTC. Its protein is CASSLDRYQETQYF.

This chain links TRBV19 with TRBJ2-1; D may match TRBD1 or TRBD2 (5 bases each). Germline V lookup: CDR1 LNHDA, CDR2 SQIVND (reference sequence). V was pared by 4 bases and J by 0 bases, with 10 bases between. There are 15 residues in the CDR3. DNA of the CDR3: TGTGCCAGTAGTACGGGGCAGAACTCCTACAATGAGCAGTTCTTC. Translating gives CASSTGQNSYNEQFF.

This chain joins TRBV11-2 and TRBJ2-7; D unclear. V lost 5 bases and J lost 1, with 12 bases in between. Germline V CDR1 and CDR2: SGHAT, FQNNGV. The CDR3 extends over 14 amino acids. The CDR3 DNA is TGTGCCAGCAGCACCACCCTCAGGTCCTACGAGCAGTACTTC. It yields the protein CASSTTLRSYEQYF.

The gene calls are TRBV2 and TRBJ2-5, with D possibly matching TRBD2 (5 bases). Trimming shortened V by 8 bases and J by 2 bases, and 21 bases separated the two germline ends. The CDR3 totals 16 residues. Germline CDR1 reads SNHLY; CDR2 reads FYNNEI. The DNA for the CDR3 is TGTGCCAGCCAGCCTCCCCGGAACTCGGGACAAGAGACCCAGTACTTC. Translation: CASQPPRNSGQETQYF.

This clone was detected only once. The chain joins TRBV7-2 to TRBJ2-7; 7 bases line up with TRBD1. The CDR3 is made up of 15 amino acids. V dropped 0 bases and J dropped 3; count of bases not matched to a gene: 5. Germline CDR1 is SGHTA and CDR2 is FQGNSA. CDR3 nucleotides: TGTGCCAGCAGCTTAGCGGGGGACAGCTTCTACGAGCAGTACTTC. Encoded protein: CASSLAGDSFYEQYF.

The V call is TRBV10-2, the J call TRBJ2-3; tentatively, D is TRBD2 (5 bases). V lost 4 bases to trimming and J lost 1 base, with 9 bases between them. CDR1 and CDR2 from the germline V gene are WSHSY and SAAADI. The CDR3 extends over 14 amino acids. The CDR3 sequence is CASSGTQRTDTQYF. CDR3 nucleotides: TGCGCCAGCAGTGGGACTCAACGCACAGATACGCAGTATTTT.

The V call is TRBV7-9, the J call TRBJ2-7, with a weak D call TRBD1 (7 bases). Germline V CDR1 and CDR2: SEHNR, FQNEAQ (reference sequence). The length of the CDR3 is 14 residues. Trimming stripped 4 bases from V and 2 bases from J, with 12 bases between. This CDR3 reads CASSSDRTTYEQYF. The DNA for the CDR3 is TGTGCCAGCAGCTCGGACAGGACTACCTACGAGCAGTACTTC.

The chain employs TRBV19 and TRBJ1-2; the match to TRBD1 covers 8 bases. Germline V gene data show CDR1 as LNHDA and CDR2 as SQIVND (reference sequence). CDR3 length: 15 residues. The V segment lost 4 bases and the J segment 6 bases; nucleotides outside the gene matches: 10. The CDR3 DNA is TGTGCCAGTAGTAGCCTAACCTCAGGGGGCCATGGCTACACCTTC. This encodes CASSSLTSGGHGYTF. The whole variable domain, remainder taken from reference TRBV19 and TRBJ1-2, is DGGITQSPKYLFRKEGQNVTLSCEQNLNHDAMYWYRQDPGQGLRLIYYSQIVNDFQKGDIAEGYSVSREKKESFPLTVTSAQKNPTAFYLCASSSLTSGGHGYTFGSGTRLTVV.

V is TRBV7-6 and J is TRBJ2-7; tentative D call: TRBD2 (6 bases). Germline V gives CDR1 SGHVS, CDR2 FNYEAQ. Trimming pared 4 bases from V and 0 bases from J, leaving 7 bases between. The CDR3 is 13 amino acids. The CDR3 sequence: CASSSGVSYEQYF. The DNA of the CDR3 is TGTGCCAGCAGCTCGGGAGTCTCCTACGAGCAGTACTTC.

The J gene is TRBJ2-3, the V gene TRBV23-1; D possibly corresponds to TRBD2 (5 bases). TRBV23-1 is an ORF; its function is uncertain. The CDR3 extends over 14 amino acids. V gave up 4 bases and J gave up 2 bases, with 10 bases separating them. Here the CDR3 reads CASSLRGNTDTQYF. The CDR3 DNA follows: TGCGCCAGCAGTCTTCGGGGTAACACAGATACGCAGTATTTT.

The chain employs TRBV7-3 and TRBJ2-1; D may be TRBD1 or TRBD2 (6 bases each). Between the trimmed V and J ends, which lost 5 bases and 9 bases, there was a span of 20 bases. Germline CDR1 SGHTA, CDR2 FQGTGA. The CDR3 has 15 residues. Here the CDR3 reads CASSVEGPSGVEQFF. As DNA, the CDR3 is TGTGCCAGCAGCGTGGAGGGTCCCTCAGGGGTTGAGCAGTTCTTC.

The chain combines TRBV6-1 with TRBJ2-7, with a possible D match to TRBD2 (6 bases). Between the trimmed V and J ends, which lost 4 bases and 10 bases, there was a span of 17 bases. This CDR3 spans 13 amino acids. Germline CDR1 MNHNS, CDR2 SASEGT. The CDR3 sequence is CASSAGPGTPQYF. CDR3 bases: TGTGCCAGCAGTGCTGGTCCCGGGACTCCTCAGTACTTC.

The V and J genes are TRBV5-1 and TRBJ2-7; 12 bases agree with TRBD2. The germline CDR1 and CDR2 sequences are SGHRS and YFSETQ. The CDR3 has 14 residues. V lost 5 bases to trimming and J lost 5 bases; unmatched junction nucleotides: 5. As DNA, the CDR3 is TGCGCCAGCAGTGAGACTAGCGGGAGTCACGAGCAGTACTTC. It specifies CASSETSGSHEQYF.

The chain links TRBV6-1 to TRBJ2-2; possible D gene TRBD2, 5 bases. Per the germline V gene, CDR1 is MNHNS and CDR2 is SASEGT. The V end was cut by 8 bases, the J end by 9 bases, with 22 bases between. The CDR3 runs to 15 residues. CDR3 coding DNA: TGTGCCAGCCTAACTCCGTGGCTAGCTAAGAGGGAGCTGTTTTTT. Translating gives CASLTPWLAKRELFF.

The chain couples TRBV6-1 to TRBJ1-5; perhaps TRBD1 as D (5 bases). The CDR3 has 15 residues. Germline V CDR1 and CDR2: MNHNS, SASEGT. V was pared by 1 base and J by 5 bases, with 12 bases between. DNA of the CDR3: TGTGCCAGCAGTGAAGTTTCAGGGCGCGATCAGCCCCAGCATTTT. Residues: CASSEVSGRDQPQHF.

This clone was observed a few times. The V call is TRBV5-1, the J call TRBJ2-5, with TRBD2 identical over 8 bases. The CDR3 length is 15 residues. Per germline, CDR1 SGHRS and CDR2 YFSETQ. V trimming: 6 bases; J trimming: 1 base; junction bases outside the gene matches: 8. CDR3 residues: CASTHLAGPQETQYF. CDR3 nucleotides: TGCGCCAGCACCCACTTAGCGGGACCCCAAGAGACCCAGTACTTC.

This rearrangement joins TRBV6-5 to TRBJ1-5; the D is unclear. Trimming removed 7 bases at V and 1 base at J, with 11 bases between. The CDR3 totals 14 residues. Germline values: CDR1 MNHEY, CDR2 SVGAGI. CDR3 nucleotides: TGTGCCAGCATGCAATTCGGGAGCAATCAGCCCCAGCATTTT. It specifies CASMQFGSNQPQHF.

This clone has more than one count but fewer than ten. This chain joins TRBV7-8 and TRBJ2-3; the D gene is possibly TRBD1 (6 bases). V dropped 1 base and J dropped 5 bases, with 13 bases sitting between them. This CDR3 is built from 15 residues. Germline lookup yields CDR1 SGHVS and CDR2 FQNEAQ. CDR3 residues: CASSLVLGAGDTQYF. CDR3 bases: TGTGCCAGCAGCTTAGTTTTGGGGGCGGGAGATACGCAGTATTTT.